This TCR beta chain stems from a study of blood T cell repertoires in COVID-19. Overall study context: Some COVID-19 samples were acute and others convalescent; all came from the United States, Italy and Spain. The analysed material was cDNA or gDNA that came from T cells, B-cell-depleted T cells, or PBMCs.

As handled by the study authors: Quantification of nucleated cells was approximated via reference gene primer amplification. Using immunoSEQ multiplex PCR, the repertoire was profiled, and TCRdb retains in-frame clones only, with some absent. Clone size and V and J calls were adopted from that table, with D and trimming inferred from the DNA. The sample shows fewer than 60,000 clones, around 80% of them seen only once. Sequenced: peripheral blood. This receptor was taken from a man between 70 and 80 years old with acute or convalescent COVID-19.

CDR3 sequence: CASSLRVGQGVYNEQFF. For the CDR3, the DNA is TGTGCCAGCAGCTTAAGGGTTGGACAGGGCGTCTACAATGAGCAGTTCTTC. This chain joins TRBV7-3 and TRBJ2-1, with 8 bases identical to TRBD1. The CDR3 sequence is 17 residues long. V gave up 1 base and J gave up 3 bases; unmatched junction bases: 8. Germline assignment: CDR1 SGHTA and CDR2 FQGTGA. Full variable domain (outside the CDR3, taken from reference TRBV7-3 and TRBJ2-1): GAGVSQTPSNKVTEKGKYVELRCDPISGHTALYWYRQSLGQGPEFLIYFQGTGAADDSGLPNDRFFAVRPEGSVSTLKIQRTERGDSAVYLCASSLRVGQGVYNEQFFGPGTRLTVL.